Only a few counts were recorded for the clone carrying this T cell receptor (beta chain). Germline V gene lookup returns CDR1 LGHDT and CDR2 YNNKEL (reference sequence). V dropped 0 bases and J dropped 3; count of bases not matched to a gene: 16. CDR3 length equals 19 residues. Profiling relied on immunoSEQ multiplex PCR, and the TCRdb table lists in-frame clones only, not all of them. The table has 200,000 to 250,000 clones, about 80% seen once; the top ten hold approximately 4%. These data belong to a study of blood T cell repertoires in COVID-19. Sequenced input: PBMCs or T cells enriched from blood (not recorded which). The chain couples TRBV3-1 (or the pseudogene TRBV3-2) to TRBJ2-5; 7 positions match TRBD2. This TCR derives from a woman in her 40s who had been exposed to COVID-19. In DNA, the CDR3 is TGTGCCAGCAGCCAAGAAATAAGGGCGGGGGACTCCGAGGAAGAGACCCAGTACTTC. Translating it yields CASSQEIRAGDSEEETQYF.